The clone carrying this T cell receptor (beta chain) occurred once. Its antigen is currently unknown. Germline CDR1 reads SQVTM; CDR2 reads ANQGSEA. This CDR3 has 14 residues. Trimming removed 0 bases from V and 5 bases from J, with 13 bases in between. Naive CD8 cells were CD45RO-negative, positively selected for CCR7, excluding terminally differentiated effector memory CD45RA+ cells. The data stem from a study of shared clonotypes between healthy human individuals. Whole-study findings and limits: Memory subsets generally showed lower estimated richness than naive subsets. The sharing of 4.5% to 5% of naive CD4 clonotypes was seen across a handful of donors.

Every subset's genomic DNA went evenly onto several immunoSEQ plates. Sorted-subset replicate PCRs used approximately 190 ng of genomic DNA. This amount corresponded to about 30,000 T cell genomes. The data were produced by immunoSEQ multiplex PCR, yet TCRdb's version contains in-frame clones alone and is incomplete. The top ten clones hold roughly 1.8% of a sample with about 2.1 million clones, roughly 91% of them seen once. V and J are TRBV29-1 and TRBJ1-1; the D gene is possibly TRBD1 (5 bases). The specimen sequenced was naive CD8+ T cells from PBMCs. The TCR sequence derives from a man aged 18 to 30 in good health. Some clones in this sample may be carry-over from other donors' samples. CDR3 protein: CSVEDRGDGTEAFF. In DNA, the CDR3 is TGCAGCGTTGAAGATCGGGGGGATGGGACTGAAGCTTTCTTT.